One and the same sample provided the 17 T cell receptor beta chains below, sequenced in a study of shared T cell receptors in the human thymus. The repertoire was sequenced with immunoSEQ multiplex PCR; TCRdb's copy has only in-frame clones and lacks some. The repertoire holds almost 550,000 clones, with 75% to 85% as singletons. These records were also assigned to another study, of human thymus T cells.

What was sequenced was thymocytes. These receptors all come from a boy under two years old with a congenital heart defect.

The CDR3 coding sequence is TGTGCCAGCAGTAATAGACAGGGACCTTCCTACGAGCAGTACTTC. This translates into CASSNRQGPSYEQYF. The chain employs TRBV27 and TRBJ2-7; 7 nucleotides line up with TRBD1. Germline trimming cut 5 bases from V and 1 base from J; bases unmatched to any gene: 8. The CDR3 extends over 15 amino acids. The germline gives CDR1 MNHEY, CDR2 SMNVEV (reference sequence).

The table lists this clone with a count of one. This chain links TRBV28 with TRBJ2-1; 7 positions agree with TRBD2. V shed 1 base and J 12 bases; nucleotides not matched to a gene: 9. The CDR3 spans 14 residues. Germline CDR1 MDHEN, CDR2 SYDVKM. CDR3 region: CASSLYGRPPRQFF. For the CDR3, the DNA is TGTGCCAGCAGTTTATACGGGAGGCCCCCTCGGCAGTTCTTC.

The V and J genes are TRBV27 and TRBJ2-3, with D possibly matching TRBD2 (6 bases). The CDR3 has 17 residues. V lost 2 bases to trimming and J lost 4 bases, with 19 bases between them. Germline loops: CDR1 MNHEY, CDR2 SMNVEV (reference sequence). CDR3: CASSLARRRGPPDTQYF. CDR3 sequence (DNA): TGTGCCAGCAGTTTAGCGCGAAGGCGGGGCCCTCCAGATACGCAGTATTTT.

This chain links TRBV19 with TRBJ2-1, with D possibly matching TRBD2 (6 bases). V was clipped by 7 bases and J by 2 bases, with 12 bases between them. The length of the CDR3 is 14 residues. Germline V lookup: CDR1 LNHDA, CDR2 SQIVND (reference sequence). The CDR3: CASTPGLTYNEQFF. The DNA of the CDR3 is TGTGCCAGTACCCCGGGACTCACCTACAATGAGCAGTTCTTC.

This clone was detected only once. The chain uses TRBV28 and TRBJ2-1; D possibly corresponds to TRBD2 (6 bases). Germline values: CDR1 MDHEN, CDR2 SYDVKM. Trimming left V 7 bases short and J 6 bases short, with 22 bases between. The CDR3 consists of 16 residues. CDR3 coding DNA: TGTGCCAGCACCCCACCACCGGGACTCAGGGCCAATGAGCAGTTCTTC. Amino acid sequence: CASTPPPGLRANEQFF.

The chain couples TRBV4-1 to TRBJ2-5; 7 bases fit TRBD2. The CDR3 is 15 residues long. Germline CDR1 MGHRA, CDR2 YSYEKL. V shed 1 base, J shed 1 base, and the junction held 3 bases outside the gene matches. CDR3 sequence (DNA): TGCGCCAGCAGCCAAGTCCAGCGGGGCCAAGAGACCCAGTACTTC. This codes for CASSQVQRGQETQYF.

The CDR3 bases are TGTGCCAGCAGTTACCCCGGGACTCTGAGCTCCTACGAGCAGTACTTC. It encodes CASSYPGTLSSYEQYF. J is TRBJ2-7 and V is TRBV28; maybe TRBD2 (6 bases). The V gene's germline CDR1 is MDHEN and CDR2 SYDVKM. CDR3 length: 16 amino acids. V lost 4 bases to trimming and J lost 0 bases, with 16 bases between them.

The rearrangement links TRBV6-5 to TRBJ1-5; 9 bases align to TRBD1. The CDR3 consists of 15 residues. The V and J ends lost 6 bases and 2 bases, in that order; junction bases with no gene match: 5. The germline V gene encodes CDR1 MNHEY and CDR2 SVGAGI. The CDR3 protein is CASSQDRGGNQPQHF. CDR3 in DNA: TGTGCCAGCAGCCAGGACAGGGGCGGCAATCAGCCCCAGCATTTT.

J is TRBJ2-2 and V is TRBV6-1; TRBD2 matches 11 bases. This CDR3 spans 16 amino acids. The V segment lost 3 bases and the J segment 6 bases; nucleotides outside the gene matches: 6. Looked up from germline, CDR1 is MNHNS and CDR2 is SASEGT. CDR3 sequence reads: CASSDETSGVPGELFF. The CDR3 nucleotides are TGTGCCAGCAGTGACGAGACTAGCGGGGTCCCCGGGGAGCTGTTTTTT.

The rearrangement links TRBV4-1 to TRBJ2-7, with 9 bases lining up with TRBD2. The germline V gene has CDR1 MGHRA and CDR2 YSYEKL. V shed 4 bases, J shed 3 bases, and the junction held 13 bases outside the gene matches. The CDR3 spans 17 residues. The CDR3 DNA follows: TGCGCCAGCAGCCCCTCGCGATTAGCGGGAGCCTTCTACGAGCAGTACTTC. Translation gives CASSPSRLAGAFYEQYF.

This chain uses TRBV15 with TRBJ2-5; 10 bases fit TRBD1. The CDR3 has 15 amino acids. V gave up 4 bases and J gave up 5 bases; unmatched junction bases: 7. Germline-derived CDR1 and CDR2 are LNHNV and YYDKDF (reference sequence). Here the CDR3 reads CATSTTGTGVETQYF. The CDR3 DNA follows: TGTGCCACCAGCACTACCGGGACAGGGGTTGAGACCCAGTACTTC.

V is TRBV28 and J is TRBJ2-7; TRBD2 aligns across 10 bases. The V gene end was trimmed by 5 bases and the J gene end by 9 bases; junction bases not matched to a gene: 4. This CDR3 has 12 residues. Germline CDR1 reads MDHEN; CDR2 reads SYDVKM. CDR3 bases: TGTGCCAGCAGTACGTCTAGCGGGAGGCAGTACTTC. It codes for CASSTSSGRQYF.

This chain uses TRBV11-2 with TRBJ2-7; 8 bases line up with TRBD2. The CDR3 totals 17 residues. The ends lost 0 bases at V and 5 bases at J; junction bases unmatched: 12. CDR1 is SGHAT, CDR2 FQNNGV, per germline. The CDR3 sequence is CASSLDNQRECPDEQYF. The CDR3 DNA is TGTGCCAGCAGCTTAGATAACCAGCGGGAGTGTCCTGACGAGCAGTACTTC.

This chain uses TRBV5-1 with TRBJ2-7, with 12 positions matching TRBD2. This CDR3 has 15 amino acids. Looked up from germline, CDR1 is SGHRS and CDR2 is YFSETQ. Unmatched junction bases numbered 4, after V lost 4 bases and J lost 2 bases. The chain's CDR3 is CASSPTSGSAYEQYF. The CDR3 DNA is TGCGCCAGCAGCCCGACTAGCGGGAGCGCCTACGAGCAGTACTTC.

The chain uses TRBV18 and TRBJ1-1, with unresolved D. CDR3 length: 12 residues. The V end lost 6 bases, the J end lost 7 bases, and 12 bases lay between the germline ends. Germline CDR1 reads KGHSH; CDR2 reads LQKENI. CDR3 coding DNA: TGTGCCAGCTCCTCTGGCCGGGGTGAAGCTTTCTTT. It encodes CASSSGRGEAFF.

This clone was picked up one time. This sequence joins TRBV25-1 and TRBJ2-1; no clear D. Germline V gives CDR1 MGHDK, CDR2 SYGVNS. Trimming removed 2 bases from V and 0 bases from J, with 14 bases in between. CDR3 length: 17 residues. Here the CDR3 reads CASSEESLHHSYNEQFF. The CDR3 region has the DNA TGTGCCAGCAGTGAAGAGTCACTACATCACTCCTACAATGAGCAGTTCTTC.

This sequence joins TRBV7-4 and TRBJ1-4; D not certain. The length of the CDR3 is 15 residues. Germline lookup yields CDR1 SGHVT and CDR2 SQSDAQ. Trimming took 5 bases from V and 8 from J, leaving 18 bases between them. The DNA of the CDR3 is TGTGCCAGCAGCCCACGAACCGACTGGCGAGAAAAACTGTTTTTT. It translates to CASSPRTDWREKLFF. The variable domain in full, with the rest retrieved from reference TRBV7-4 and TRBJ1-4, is GAGVSQSPRYKVAKRGRDVALRCDSISGHVTLYWYRQTLGQGSEVLTYSQSDAQRDKSGRPSGRFSAERPERSVSTLKIQRTEQGDSAVYLCASSPRTDWREKLFFGSGTQLSVL.